The source of this T cell receptor beta chain is a study of cytomegalovirus exposure and HLA in healthy donors. Study summary: Among the approximately 400 genotyped donors, 70% to 90% were placed in the Caucasian-associated ancestry cluster. Points from the study as a whole: Owing to their indistinguishability, certain V segments, notably TRBV6-2 and TRBV6-3, were excluded. It was shown in a later analysis that HLA-associated TCR beta chains were more clonally expanded than other, equally common chains. Later analysis identified a missense DCLRE1C variant that was linked to TCR beta V- and J-gene trimming.

This CDR3 is 14 amino acids long. The germline V and J ends were trimmed by 3 bases and 7 bases, with 16 bases remaining between them. Germline CDR1 SGHKS, CDR2 YYEKEE (reference sequence). This clone has just a few counts. Its antigen is not known. 60 Vbeta and 13 Jbeta primers were used in PCR. The assay was immunoSEQ multiplex PCR, and TCRdb's table has in-frame clones only and misses some. In the table there are 150,000 to 200,000 clones, roughly 80% of which are singletons. The source material was PBMCs. V gene TRBV5-5 combines with J gene TRBJ1-1, with D possibly TRBD1 on 6 matching bases. The TCR originated in a male donor in good health and CMV-seronegative. The CDR3 loop is CASSSQGGWGEAFF. The CDR3 DNA reads as TGTGCCAGCAGCTCACAGGGCGGGTGGGGTGAAGCTTTCTTT.